These 6 T cell receptor beta chains were all obtained from the same sample, sequenced in a study of Tregs in tolerant kidney transplant recipients. Libraries were prepared by immunoSEQ multiplex PCR; TCRdb keeps only in-frame clonotypes and omits some of them. The sample features tens of thousands of clones, with roughly 0.8% in its top ten. The specimen comprised CD4+ T cells from blood, sampled before the transplant. Every receptor here comes from a human donor who received a combined kidney and bone marrow transplant.

As for this clone: Sequencing ends 3 residues short of the CDR3 end; the germline J gene provides the rest. The gene calls are TRBV18 and TRBJ1-1, with D tentatively TRBD1 (6 bases). The V gene's germline CDR1 is KGHSH and CDR2 LQKENI. Trimming stripped 3 bases from V and 4 bases from J, with 12 bases between. The CDR3 covers 14 residues. The CDR3: CASSPLSGVTEAFF. Partial CDR3 DNA: TGTGCCAGCTCACCCTTGTCAGGGGTCACTGAA.

Comments on this clone: Read sequence stops 3 residues before the CDR3 end, and the germline J gene provides the missing end. The chain carries TRBV2 and TRBJ1-2, with D perhaps TRBD1 (6 bases). Germline values: CDR1 SNHLY, CDR2 FYNNEI. Trimming stripped 1 base from V and 5 bases from J, with 11 bases between. The CDR3 sequence is 14 residues long. The sequenced CDR3 bases are TGTGCCAGCAGTGAAGTAGGCAGGGGATATGGC. It encodes CASSEVGRGYG. The complete CDR3 protein is CASSEVGRGYGYTF.

A remark on this clone: The read is 3 residues too short to cover the CDR3 end, so that end is filled in from the germline J gene. This sequence joins TRBV7-9 and TRBJ2-5; D is unresolved. Trimming removed 2 bases at V and 1 base at J, with 11 bases between. This CDR3 has 15 amino acids. The germline V gene has CDR1 SEHNR and CDR2 FQNEAQ (reference sequence). The DNA read from the CDR3 is TGTGCCAGCAGCTTACCCCCGCCCAGCCAAGAGACC. Its translation: CASSLPPPSQET. In full, the CDR3 reads CASSLPPPSQETQYF.

Regarding this clone: Coverage ceases 3 residues before the CDR3 finishes, and the germline J gene fills in the end. This rearrangement joins TRBV2 to TRBJ1-4; D not certain. This CDR3 has 13 residues. CDR1 is SNHLY, CDR2 FYNNEI, per germline. The V end was cut by 0 bases, the J end by 10 bases, with 9 bases between. This CDR3 reads CASSEAPKGKLFF. The covered CDR3 bases are TGTGCCAGCAGTGAAGCCCCCAAGGGAAAA.

Note on this clone: The read halts 3 residues ahead of the CDR3 end, with the missing end drawn from the germline J gene. The J gene is TRBJ1-6, the V gene TRBV6-1; D is unclear. Germline loops: CDR1 MNHNS, CDR2 SASEGT. The V gene lost 0 bases and the J gene lost 9 bases, with 3 bases spanning the gap. The CDR3 spans 12 residues. CDR3 sequence: CASSEARSPLHF. CDR3 bases read: TGTGCCAGCAGTGAAGCCCGTTCACCC.

For this clone: The read gets to within 3 residues of the CDR3 end, and the germline J gene fills in the rest. This rearrangement joins TRBV6-2 or TRBV6-3 to TRBJ2-5, with TRBD2 identical over 12 bases. The germline V gene has CDR1 MNHEY and CDR2 SVGEGT. The V segment lost 6 bases and the J segment 4 bases; nucleotides outside the gene matches: 9. CDR3 size: 16 residues. The sequenced part of the CDR3 DNA is TGTGCCAGCAGCAGGACTAGCGGGATGGTGCGAGAGACC. Its protein is CASSRTSGMVRET. The full CDR3 reads CASSRTSGMVRETQYF.